This TCR beta chain stems from a study of blood T cell repertoires in COVID-19. The wider study: Specimens from acute and convalescent COVID-19 originated in the United States, Italy and Spain. Sources were T cells, B-cell-depleted T cells, or PBMCs; the material itself was cDNA or gDNA.

The table came from immunoSEQ multiplex PCR; TCRdb's copy has only in-frame clones and leaves some out. The data hold roughly 100,000 clones, with 65% to 90% observed a single time. This CDR3 has 12 amino acids. The germline V gene has CDR1 MGHDK and CDR2 SYGVNS. V was cut by 3 bases and J by 3 bases, with 6 bases left in between. The material sequenced was peripheral blood. The receptor was derived from a man aged 50 to 59 with acute or convalescent COVID-19. The rearrangement joins TRBV25-1 to TRBJ2-7, with D hard to call. CDR3 nucleotide sequence: TGTGCCAGCAGTGACCGGTACTACGAGCAGTACTTC. Protein sequence: CASSDRYYEQYF.